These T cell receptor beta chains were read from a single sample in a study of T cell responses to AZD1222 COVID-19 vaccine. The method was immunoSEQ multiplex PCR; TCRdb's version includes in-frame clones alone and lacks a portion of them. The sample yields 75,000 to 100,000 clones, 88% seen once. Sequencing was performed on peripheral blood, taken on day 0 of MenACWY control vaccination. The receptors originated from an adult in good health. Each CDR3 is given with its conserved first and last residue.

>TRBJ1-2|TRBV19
CASSMGTRRGYTF
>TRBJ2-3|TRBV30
CAWKGGTITDTQYF
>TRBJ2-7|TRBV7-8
CASSLVNGPYEQYF
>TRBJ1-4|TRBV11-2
CASSLAAGQGVRSNEKLFF
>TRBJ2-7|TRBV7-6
CASSLDATTNYEQYF
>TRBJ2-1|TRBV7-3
CASSRTSGGNNEQFF
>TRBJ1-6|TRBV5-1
CASSPGGRAQGNSPLHF
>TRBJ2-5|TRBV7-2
CASSSEQGETQYF
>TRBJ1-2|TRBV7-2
CASSLAGGYTF
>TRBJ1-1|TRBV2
CASSVARTNTEAFF
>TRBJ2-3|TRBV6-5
CASSYDSGGKKYF
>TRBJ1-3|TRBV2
CASSVSRSGNTIYF
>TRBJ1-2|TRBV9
CASSPRANPFGYGYTF
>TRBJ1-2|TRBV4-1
CASSQAPRDRLLGNYGYTF
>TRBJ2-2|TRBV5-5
CASSFSGGLNTGELFF
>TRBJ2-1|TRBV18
CASSLSRGYNEQFF
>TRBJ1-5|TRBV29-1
CSAGTVNQPQHF
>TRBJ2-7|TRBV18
CASSPSGDYYEQYF
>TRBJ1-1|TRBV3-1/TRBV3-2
CASSQLGGTEAFF
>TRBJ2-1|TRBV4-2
CASSQVLEGELEQFF
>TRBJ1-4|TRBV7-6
CASSLASRRDEKLFF
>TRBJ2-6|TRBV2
CASSLQGGGTGANVLTF
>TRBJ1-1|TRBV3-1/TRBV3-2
CASSPSQGEDREAFF
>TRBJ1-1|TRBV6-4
CASREQVVDTEAFF
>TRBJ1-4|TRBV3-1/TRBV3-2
CASSQRGNNEKLFF
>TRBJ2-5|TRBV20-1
CSASDGGGRETQYF
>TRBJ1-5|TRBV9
CASSAGSNQPQHF
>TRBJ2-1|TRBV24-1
CATSVGQGKGNNEQFF
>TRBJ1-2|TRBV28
CASSSGPNQNYGYTF
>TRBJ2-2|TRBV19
CASSSPGAGTGELFF
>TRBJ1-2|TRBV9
CASSVRTESNYGYTF
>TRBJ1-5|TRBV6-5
CASSYSGSSNQPQHF
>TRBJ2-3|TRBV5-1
CASSSEGGSTDTQYF
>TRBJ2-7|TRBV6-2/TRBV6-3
CASSWYRDPVQYF
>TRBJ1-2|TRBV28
CASSLFRDRGYGYTF
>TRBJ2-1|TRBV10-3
CAISGQAGEQFF
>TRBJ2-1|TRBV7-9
CASSTRNQDNEQFF
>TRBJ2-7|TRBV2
CASSGPYEQYF
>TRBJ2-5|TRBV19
CASSEVTQETQYF
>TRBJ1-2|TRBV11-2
CASSLGRMEGAGYGYTF
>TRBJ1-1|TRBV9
CASSVGGYTEAFF
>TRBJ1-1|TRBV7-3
CASSSLGGETEAFF
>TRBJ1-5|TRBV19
CASSSGQGGNQPQHF
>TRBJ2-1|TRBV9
CASSQEPYNEQFF
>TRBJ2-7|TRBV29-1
CSVDPSSGGEQYF
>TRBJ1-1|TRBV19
CASSIGGRAFF